This TCR beta chain was sequenced for a study of T cell responses to AZD1222 COVID-19 vaccine. Looking at the study overall: Pooled in the analysis were second doses at about 4 or about 12 weeks. Whole-study results and caveats: It was only after the peak T cell response that any repertoires were sampled. Spike-spanning, vaccine-associated CD4 TCRs were dominant at 160-218 and 743-854. Donors skewed white British and female; clonal diversity was possibly underestimated.

Trimming removed 3 bases at V and 4 bases at J, with 14 bases between. The V gene's germline CDR1 is SGDLS and CDR2 YYNGEE. The CDR3 has 14 amino acids. TCRdb keeps only in-frame clones here, not all; method: immunoSEQ multiplex PCR. Among 140,000 to 150,000 clones, roughly 92% were seen once, and the ten largest hold roughly 5%. As for this clone: Its cognate antigen is unknown.

The input for sequencing was peripheral blood, taken on day 0 of AZD1222 vaccination. The chain joins TRBV9 to TRBJ2-7; TRBD1 might be the D (5 bases). This TCR derives from an adult in good health. CDR3 sequence: CASSAPGQGYEQYF. In nucleotides, the CDR3 is TGTGCCAGCAGCGCCCCCGGTCAGGGTTACGAGCAGTACTTC.